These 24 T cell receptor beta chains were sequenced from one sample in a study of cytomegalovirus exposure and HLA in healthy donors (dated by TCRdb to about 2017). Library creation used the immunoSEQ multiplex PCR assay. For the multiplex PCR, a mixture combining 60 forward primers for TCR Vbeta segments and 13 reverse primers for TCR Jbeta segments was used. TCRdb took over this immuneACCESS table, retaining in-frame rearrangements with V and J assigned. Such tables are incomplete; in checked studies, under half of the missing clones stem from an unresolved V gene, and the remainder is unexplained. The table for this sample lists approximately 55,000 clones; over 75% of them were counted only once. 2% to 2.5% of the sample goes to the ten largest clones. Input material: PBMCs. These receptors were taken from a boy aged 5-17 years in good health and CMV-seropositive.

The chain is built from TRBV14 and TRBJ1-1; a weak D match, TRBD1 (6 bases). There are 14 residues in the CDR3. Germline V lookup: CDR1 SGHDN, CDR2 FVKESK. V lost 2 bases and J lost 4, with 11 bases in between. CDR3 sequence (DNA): TGTGCCAGCAGCCAACTGGGGGCCGGCACTGAAGCTTTCTTT. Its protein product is CASSQLGAGTEAFF.

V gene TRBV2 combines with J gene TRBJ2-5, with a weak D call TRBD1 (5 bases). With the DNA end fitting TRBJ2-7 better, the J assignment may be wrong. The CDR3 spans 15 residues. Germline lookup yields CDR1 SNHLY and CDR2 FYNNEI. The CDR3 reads CASSSELTGINEQYF. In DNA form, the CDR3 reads TGTGCCAGCAGCAGCGAACTCACAGGTATCAACGAGCAGTACTTC.

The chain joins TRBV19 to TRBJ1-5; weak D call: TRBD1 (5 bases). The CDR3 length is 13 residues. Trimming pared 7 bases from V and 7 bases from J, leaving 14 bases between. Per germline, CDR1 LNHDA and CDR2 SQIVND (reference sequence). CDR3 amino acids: CASMEGWQQPQHF. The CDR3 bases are TGTGCCAGTATGGAGGGGTGGCAGCAGCCCCAGCATTTT.

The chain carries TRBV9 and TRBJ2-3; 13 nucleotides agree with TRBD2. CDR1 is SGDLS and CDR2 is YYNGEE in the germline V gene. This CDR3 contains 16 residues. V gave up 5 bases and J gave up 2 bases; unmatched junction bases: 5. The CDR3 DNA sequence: TGTGCCAGCAGTGCTACTAGCGGGGGGGTCACAGATACGCAGTATTTT. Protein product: CASSATSGGVTDTQYF.

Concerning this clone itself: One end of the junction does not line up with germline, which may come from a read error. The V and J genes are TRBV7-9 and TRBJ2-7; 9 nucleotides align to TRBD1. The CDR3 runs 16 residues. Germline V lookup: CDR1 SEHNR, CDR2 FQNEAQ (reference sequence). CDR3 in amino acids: CSSSLNRGTGHDEQYF. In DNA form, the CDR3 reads TGTTCCAGCAGCCTTAATCGAGGGACAGGGCACGACGAGCAGTACTTC.

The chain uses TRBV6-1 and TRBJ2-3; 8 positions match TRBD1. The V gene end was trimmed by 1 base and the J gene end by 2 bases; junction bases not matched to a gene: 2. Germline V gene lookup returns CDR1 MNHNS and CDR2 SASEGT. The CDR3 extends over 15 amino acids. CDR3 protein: CASSEGTGHTDTQYF. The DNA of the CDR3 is TGTGCCAGCAGTGAAGGGACAGGGCACACAGATACGCAGTATTTT.

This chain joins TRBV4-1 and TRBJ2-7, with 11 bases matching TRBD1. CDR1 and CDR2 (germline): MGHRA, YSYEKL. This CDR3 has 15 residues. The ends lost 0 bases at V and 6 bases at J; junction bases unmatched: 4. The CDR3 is CASSQEGTGGGEQYF. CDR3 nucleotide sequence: TGCGCCAGCAGCCAAGAAGGGACAGGGGGTGGCGAGCAGTACTTC.

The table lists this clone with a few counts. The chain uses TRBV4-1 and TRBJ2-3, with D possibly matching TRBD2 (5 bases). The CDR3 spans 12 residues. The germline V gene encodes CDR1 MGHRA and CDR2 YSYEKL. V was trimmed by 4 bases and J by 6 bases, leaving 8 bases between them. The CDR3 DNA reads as TGCGCCAGCAGCCTTAGCGCGGATACGCAGTATTTT. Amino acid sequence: CASSLSADTQYF.

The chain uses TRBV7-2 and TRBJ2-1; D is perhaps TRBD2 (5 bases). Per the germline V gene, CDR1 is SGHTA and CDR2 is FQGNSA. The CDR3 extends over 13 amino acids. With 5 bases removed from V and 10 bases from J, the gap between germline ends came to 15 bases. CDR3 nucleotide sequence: TGTGCCAGCAGCCCCCGGTCCAGAGGGGAGCAGTTCTTC. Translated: CASSPRSRGEQFF.

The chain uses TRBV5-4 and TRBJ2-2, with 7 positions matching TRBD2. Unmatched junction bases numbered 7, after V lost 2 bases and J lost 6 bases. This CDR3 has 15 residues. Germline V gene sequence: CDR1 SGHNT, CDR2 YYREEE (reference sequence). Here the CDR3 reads CASSLPAGSAGELFF. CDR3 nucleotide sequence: TGTGCCAGCAGCTTACCAGCGGGGTCGGCCGGGGAGCTGTTTTTT.

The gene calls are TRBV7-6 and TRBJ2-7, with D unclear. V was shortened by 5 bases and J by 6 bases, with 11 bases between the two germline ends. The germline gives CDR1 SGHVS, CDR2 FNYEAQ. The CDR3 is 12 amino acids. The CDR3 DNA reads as TGTGCCAGCAGCCCGGGTGATCTCGAGCAGTACTTC. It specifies CASSPGDLEQYF.

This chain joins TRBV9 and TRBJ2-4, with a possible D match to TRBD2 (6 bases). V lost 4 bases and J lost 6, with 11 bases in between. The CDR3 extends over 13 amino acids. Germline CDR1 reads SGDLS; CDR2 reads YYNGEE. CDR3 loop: CASSPGTLNIQYF. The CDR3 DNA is TGTGCCAGCAGCCCCGGGACTTTAAACATTCAGTACTTC.

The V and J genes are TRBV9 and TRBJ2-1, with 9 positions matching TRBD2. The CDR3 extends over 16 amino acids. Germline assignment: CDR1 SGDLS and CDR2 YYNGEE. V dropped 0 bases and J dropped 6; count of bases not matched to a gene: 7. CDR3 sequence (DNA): TGTGCCAGCAGCGTAGTTGGGCGGGGGGGCCTCAATGAGCAGTTCTTC. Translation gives CASSVVGRGGLNEQFF.

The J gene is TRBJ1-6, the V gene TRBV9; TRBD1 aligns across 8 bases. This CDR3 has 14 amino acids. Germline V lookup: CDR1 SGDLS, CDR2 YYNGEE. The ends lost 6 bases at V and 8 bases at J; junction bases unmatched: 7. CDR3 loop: CASTVGQGDSPLHF. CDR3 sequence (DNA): TGTGCCAGCACCGTTGGACAGGGAGATTCACCCCTCCACTTT. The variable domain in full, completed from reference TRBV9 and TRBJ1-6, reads DSGVTQTPKHLITATGQRVTLRCSPRSGDLSVYWYQQSLDQGLQFLIQYYNGEERAKGNILERFSAQQFPDLHSELNLSSLELGDSALYFCASTVGQGDSPLHFGNGTRLTVT.

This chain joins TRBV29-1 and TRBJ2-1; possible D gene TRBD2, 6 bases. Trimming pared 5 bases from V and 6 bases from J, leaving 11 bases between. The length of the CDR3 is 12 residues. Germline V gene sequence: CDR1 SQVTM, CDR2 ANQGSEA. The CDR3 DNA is TGCAGCGTTCCCCTCGGGGGCAATGAGCAGTTCTTC. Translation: CSVPLGGNEQFF.

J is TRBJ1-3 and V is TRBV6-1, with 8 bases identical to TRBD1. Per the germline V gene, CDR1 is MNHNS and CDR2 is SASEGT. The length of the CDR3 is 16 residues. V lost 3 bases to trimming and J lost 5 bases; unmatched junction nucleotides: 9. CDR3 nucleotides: TGTGCCAGCAGTGAGCTACCCAGGACAGGGAGAAACACCATATATTTT. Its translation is CASSELPRTGRNTIYF.

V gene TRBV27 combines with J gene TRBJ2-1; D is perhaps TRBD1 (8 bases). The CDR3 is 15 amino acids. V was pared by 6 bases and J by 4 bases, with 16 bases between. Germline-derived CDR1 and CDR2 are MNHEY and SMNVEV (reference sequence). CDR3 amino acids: CASSQGQGGYNEQFF. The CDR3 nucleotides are TGTGCCAGCAGCCAAGGACAGGGAGGGTACAATGAGCAGTTCTTC.

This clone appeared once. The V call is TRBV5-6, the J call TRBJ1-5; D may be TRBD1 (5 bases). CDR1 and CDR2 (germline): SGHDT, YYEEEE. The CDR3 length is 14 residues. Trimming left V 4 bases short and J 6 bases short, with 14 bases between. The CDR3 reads CASSHWGGAQPQHF. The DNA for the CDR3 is TGTGCCAGCAGCCATTGGGGAGGGGCTCAGCCCCAGCATTTT.

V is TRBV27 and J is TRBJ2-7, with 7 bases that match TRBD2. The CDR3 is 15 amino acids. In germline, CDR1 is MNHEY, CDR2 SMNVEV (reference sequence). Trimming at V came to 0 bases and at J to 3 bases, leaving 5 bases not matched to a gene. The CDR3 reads CASSLSAGVVYEQYF. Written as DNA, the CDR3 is TGTGCCAGCAGTTTATCGGCGGGGGTAGTCTACGAGCAGTACTTC.

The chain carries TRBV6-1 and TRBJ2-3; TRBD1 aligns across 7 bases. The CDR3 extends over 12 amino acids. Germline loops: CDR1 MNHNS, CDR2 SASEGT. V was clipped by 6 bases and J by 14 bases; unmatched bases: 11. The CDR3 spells CASRGIETGMYF. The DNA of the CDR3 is TGTGCCAGCAGGGGAATAGAGACAGGGATGTATTTT.

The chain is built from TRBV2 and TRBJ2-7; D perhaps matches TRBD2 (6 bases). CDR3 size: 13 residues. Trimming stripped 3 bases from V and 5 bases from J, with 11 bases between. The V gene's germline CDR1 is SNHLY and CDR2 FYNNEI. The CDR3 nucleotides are TGTGCCAGCAGTGAGAGGAGGGTAAACGAGCAGTACTTC. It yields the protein CASSERRVNEQYF.

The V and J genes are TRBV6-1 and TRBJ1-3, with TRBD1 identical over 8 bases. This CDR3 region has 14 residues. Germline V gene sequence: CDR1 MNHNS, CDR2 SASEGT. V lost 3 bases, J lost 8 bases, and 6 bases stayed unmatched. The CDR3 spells CASSDTGGWDTIYF. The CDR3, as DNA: TGTGCCAGCAGTGATACAGGGGGTTGGGACACCATATATTTT.

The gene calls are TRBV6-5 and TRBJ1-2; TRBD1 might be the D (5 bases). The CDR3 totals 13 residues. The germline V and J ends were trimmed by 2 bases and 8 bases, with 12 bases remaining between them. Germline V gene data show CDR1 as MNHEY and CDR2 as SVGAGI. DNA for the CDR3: TGTGCCAGCAGTTACCCCGCCGGGGGAGGCTACACCTTC. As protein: CASSYPAGGGYTF.

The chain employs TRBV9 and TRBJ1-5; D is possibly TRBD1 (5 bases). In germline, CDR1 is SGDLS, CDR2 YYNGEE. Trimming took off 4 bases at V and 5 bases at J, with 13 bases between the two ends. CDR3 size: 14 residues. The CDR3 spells CASSPDGGYQPQHF. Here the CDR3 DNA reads TGTGCCAGCAGCCCGGACGGGGGTTATCAGCCCCAGCATTTT.